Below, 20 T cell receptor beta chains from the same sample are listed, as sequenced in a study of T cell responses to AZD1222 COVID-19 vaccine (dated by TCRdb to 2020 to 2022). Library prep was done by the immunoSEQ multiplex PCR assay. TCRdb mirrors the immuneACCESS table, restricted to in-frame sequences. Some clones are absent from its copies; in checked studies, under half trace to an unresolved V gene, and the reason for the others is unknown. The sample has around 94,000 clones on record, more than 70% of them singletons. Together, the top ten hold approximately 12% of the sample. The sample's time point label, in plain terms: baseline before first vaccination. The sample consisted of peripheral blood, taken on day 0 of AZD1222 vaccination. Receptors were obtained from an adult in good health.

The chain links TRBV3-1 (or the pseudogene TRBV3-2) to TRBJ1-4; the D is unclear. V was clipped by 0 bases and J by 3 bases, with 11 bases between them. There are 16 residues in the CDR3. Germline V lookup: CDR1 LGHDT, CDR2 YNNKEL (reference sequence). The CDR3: CASSQDPRQANEKLFF. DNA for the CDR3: TGTGCCAGCAGCCAAGATCCAAGGCAGGCTAATGAAAAACTGTTTTTT.

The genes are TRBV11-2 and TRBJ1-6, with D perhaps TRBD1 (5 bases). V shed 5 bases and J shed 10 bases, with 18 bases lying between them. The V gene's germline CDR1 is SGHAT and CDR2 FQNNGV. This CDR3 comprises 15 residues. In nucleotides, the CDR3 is TGTGCCAGCAGCCTGCTAGGGACCCCTCGGTCACCCCTCCACTTT. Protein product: CASSLLGTPRSPLHF.

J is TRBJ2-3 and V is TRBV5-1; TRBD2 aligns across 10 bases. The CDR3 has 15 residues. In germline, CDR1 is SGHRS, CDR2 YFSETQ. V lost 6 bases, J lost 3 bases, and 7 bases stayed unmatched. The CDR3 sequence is CASILAGDRTDTQYF. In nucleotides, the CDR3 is TGCGCCAGCATTCTAGCGGGGGACAGAACAGATACGCAGTATTTT. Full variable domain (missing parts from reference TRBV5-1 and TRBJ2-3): KAGVTQTPRYLIKTRGQQVTLSCSPISGHRSVSWYQQTPGQGLQFLFEYFSETQRNKGNFPGRFSGRQFSNSRSEMNVSTLELGDSALYLCASILAGDRTDTQYFGPGTRLTVL.

The chain's CDR3 is CASSQDESGGLDTQYF. The CDR3 region has the DNA TGTGCCAGCAGCCAAGATGAGAGCGGGGGGCTGGATACGCAGTATTTT. This chain joins TRBV3-1 (or the pseudogene TRBV3-2) and TRBJ2-3; TRBD2 agrees at 9 bases. The V segment lost 0 bases and the J segment 6 bases; nucleotides outside the gene matches: 7. The CDR3 length is 16 residues. Germline CDR1 is LGHDT and CDR2 is YNNKEL (reference sequence).

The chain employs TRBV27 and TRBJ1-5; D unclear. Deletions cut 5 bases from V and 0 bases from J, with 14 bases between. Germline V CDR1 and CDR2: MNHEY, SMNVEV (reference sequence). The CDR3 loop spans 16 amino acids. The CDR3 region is CASSPHTSYSNQPQHF. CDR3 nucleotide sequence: TGTGCCAGCAGTCCCCATACATCTTATAGCAATCAGCCCCAGCATTTT.

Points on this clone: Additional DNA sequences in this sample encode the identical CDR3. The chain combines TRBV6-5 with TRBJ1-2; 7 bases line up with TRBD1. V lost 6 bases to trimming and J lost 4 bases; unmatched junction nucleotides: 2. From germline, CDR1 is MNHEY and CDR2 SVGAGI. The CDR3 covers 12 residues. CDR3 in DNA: TGTGCCAGCAGCCGGGACAGCTATGGCTACACCTTC. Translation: CASSRDSYGYTF.

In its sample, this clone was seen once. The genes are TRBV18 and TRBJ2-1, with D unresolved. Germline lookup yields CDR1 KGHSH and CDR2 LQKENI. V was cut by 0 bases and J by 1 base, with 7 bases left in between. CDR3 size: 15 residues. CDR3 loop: CASSPPDGSYNEQFF. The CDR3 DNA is TGTGCCAGCTCACCACCGGACGGGTCCTACAATGAGCAGTTCTTC. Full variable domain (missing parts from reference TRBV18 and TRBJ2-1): NAGVMQNPRHLVRRRGQEARLRCSPMKGHSHVYWYRQLPEEGLKFMVYLQKENIIDESGMPKERFSAEFPKEGPSILRIQQVVRGDSAAYFCASSPPDGSYNEQFFGPGTRLTVL.

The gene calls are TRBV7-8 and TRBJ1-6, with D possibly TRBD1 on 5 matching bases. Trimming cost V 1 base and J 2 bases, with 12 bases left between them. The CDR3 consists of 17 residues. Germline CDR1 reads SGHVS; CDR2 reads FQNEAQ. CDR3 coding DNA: TGTGCCAGCAGCTTAGAGGGGCTAAGGACCTATAATTCACCCCTCCACTTT. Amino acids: CASSLEGLRTYNSPLHF.

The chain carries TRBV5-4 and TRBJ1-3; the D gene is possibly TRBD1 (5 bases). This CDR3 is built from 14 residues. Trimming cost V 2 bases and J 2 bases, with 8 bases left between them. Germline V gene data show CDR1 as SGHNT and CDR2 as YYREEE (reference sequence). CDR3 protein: CASSLPGAGNTIYF. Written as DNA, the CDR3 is TGTGCCAGCAGCTTACCGGGGGCTGGAAACACCATATATTTT.

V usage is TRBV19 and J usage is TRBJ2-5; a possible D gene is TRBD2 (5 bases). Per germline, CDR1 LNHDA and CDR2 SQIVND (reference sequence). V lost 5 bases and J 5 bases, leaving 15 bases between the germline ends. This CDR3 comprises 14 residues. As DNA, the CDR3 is TGTGCCAGTAGTCCTACCCCGACGGGGGAGACCCAGTACTTC. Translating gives CASSPTPTGETQYF.

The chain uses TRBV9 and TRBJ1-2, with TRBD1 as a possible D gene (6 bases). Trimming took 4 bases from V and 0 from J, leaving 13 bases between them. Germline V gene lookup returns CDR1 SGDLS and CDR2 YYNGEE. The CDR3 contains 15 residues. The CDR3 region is CASSSGGQSNYGYTF. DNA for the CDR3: TGTGCCAGCAGCTCAGGAGGACAGTCTAACTATGGCTACACCTTC.

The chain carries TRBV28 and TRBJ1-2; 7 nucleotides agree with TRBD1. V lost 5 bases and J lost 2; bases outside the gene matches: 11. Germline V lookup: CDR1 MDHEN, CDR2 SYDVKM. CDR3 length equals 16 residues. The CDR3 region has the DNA TGTGCCAGCAGTCCGGGGACAGTCCTTGAGAACTATGGCTACACCTTC. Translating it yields CASSPGTVLENYGYTF.

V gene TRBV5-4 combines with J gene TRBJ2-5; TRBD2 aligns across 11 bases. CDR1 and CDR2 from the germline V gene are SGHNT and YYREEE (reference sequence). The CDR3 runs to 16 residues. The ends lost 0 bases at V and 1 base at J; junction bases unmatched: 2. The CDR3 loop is CASSLELAGGQETQYF. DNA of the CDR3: TGTGCCAGCAGCTTGGAGCTAGCGGGGGGCCAAGAGACCCAGTACTTC.

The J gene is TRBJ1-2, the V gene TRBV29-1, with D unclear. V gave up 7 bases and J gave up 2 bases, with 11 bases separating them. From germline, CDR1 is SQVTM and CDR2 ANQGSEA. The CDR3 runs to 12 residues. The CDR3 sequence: CSGLTRNYGYTF. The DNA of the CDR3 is TGCAGCGGACTGACAAGGAACTATGGCTACACCTTC.

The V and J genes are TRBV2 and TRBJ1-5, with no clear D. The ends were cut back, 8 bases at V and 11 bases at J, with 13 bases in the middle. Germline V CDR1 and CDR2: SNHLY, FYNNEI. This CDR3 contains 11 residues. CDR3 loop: CASGERSAQHF. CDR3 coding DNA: TGTGCCAGCGGGGAAAGATCAGCCCAGCATTTT.

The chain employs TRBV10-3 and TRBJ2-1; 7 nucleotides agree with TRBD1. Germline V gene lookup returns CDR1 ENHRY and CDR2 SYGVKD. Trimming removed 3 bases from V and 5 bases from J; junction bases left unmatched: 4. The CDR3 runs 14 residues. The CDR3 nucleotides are TGTGCCATCAGTGAAGTAACAGGGGACAATGAGCAGTTCTTC. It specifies CAISEVTGDNEQFF.

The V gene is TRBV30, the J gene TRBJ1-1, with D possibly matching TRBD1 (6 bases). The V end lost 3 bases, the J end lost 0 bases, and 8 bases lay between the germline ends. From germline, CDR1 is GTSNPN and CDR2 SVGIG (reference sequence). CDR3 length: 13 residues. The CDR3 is CAWRQGMNTEAFF. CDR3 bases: TGTGCCTGGAGACAGGGAATGAACACTGAAGCTTTCTTT.

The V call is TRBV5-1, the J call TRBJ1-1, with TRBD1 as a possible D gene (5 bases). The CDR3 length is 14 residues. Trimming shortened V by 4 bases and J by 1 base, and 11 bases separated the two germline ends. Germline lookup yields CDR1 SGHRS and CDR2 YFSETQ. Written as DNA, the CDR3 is TGCGCCAGCAGCGCCGGACACGCGAACACTGAAGCTTTCTTT. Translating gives CASSAGHANTEAFF.

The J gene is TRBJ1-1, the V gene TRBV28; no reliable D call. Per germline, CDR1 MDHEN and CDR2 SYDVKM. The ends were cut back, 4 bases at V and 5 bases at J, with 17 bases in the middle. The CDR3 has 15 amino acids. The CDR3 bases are TGTGCCAGCAGTTCCCCCGCATCGGGTGGTACTGAAGCTTTCTTT. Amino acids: CASSSPASGGTEAFF.

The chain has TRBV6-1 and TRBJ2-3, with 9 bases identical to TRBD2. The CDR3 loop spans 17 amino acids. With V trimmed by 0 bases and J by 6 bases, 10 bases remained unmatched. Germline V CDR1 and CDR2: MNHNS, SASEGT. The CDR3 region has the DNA TGTGCCAGCAGTGAAGCGGCGGGCGGGGGGGCCACGGATACGCAGTATTTT. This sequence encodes CASSEAAGGGATDTQYF.